This T cell receptor beta chain was observed in a study of CD8+CD57+ T cells in acquired aplastic anemia. For the study at large: Each DNA sample taken from sorted CD4+ and CD8+ cells came to 3 to 4 ug on average. The study obtained about 10.8 million reads on average for CD4+ cells from healthy donors. Study-level points and caveats: Controls and patients did not differ significantly in CD8+ Simpson's diversity.

The V gene end was trimmed by 3 bases and the J gene end by 4 bases; junction bases not matched to a gene: 8. This CDR3 region has 16 residues. The germline V gene has CDR1 SGDLS and CDR2 YYNGEE. For CDR3 and TCR beta VDJ profiling, genomic DNA was the template used. TCRdb passed the reads through MiXCR, listing each CDR3 protein once. The repertoire includes about 220,000 distinct CDR3 sequences, roughly 35% of them detected once, and around 1.1% sits in the top ten. This clonotype occurred many times. What it binds is not known. The clonotype originates from a human donor in good health, serving as a control. J is TRBJ2-5 and V is TRBV9, with 11 bases lining up with TRBD2. Sequenced sample: sorted CD4+, CD8+, or CD8+CD57+ T cells (not recorded which) from PBMCs. CDR3 in DNA: TGTGCCAGCAGCGCGGGGCTAGCGGGGGGTGCAGAGACCCAGTACTTC. Its translation is CASSAGLAGGAETQYF. The variable domain in full, with the rest retrieved from reference TRBV9 and TRBJ2-5, is DSGVTQTPKHLITATGQRVTLRCSPRSGDLSVYWYQQSLDQGLQFLIQYYNGEERAKGNILERFSAQQFPDLHSELNLSSLELGDSALYFCASSAGLAGGAETQYFGPGTRLLVL.